The 21 T cell receptor beta chains reported below all come from one sample, sequenced in a study of blood T cells in healthy people across ages. Sample-barcoded 5' priming and a J-beta primer mix drove a second PCR of about 6 to 12 cycles. TCRdb recomputed calls from the 5' RACE reads with MiXCR, one row per CDR3 protein. The sample has roughly 860,000 distinct CDR3 sequences; around 68% are singletons. Sequencing was carried out using blood. The receptor set was obtained from a young man in good health.

This clonotype was seen more than once but under ten times. The CDR3 DNA is TGCGCCAGCAGCTTGGGGGACACCAACTATGGCTACACCTTC. It codes for CASSLGDTNYGYTF. The chain links TRBV5-1 to TRBJ1-2, with D perhaps TRBD1 (6 bases). Trimming took off 0 bases at V and 2 bases at J, with 8 bases between the two ends. CDR3 size: 14 residues. Germline CDR1 is SGHRS and CDR2 is YFSETQ.

This clonotype has a handful of counts. The chain joins TRBV20-1 to TRBJ1-5, with D possibly being TRBD1 (6 bases). There are 16 residues in the CDR3. CDR1 and CDR2 (germline): DFQATT, SNEGSKA (reference sequence). V was trimmed by 6 bases and J by 7 bases, leaving 25 bases between them. CDR3 nucleotides: TGCAGTGCCAGGGCCCGCCCGGACAGCATCGCCCAGCCCCAGCATTTT. It codes for CSARARPDSIAQPQHF.

The chain employs TRBV7-3 and TRBJ2-5, with D perhaps TRBD2 (7 bases). This CDR3 spans 15 amino acids. Germline CDR1 SGHTA, CDR2 FQGTGA. V was shortened by 4 bases and J by 5 bases, with 17 bases between the two germline ends. The DNA for the CDR3 is TGTGCCAGCAGCTCAGAACCGGGGGGCCGGGAGACCCAGTACTTC. It specifies CASSSEPGGRETQYF.

The rearrangement uses TRBV4-2 and TRBJ2-3; D is unresolved. CDR1 and CDR2 (germline): LGHNA, YNFKEQ. CDR3 size: 12 residues. The germline V and J ends were trimmed by 0 bases and 9 bases, with 7 bases remaining between them. The chain's CDR3 is CASSQDQTTQYF. Written as DNA, the CDR3 is TGTGCCAGCAGCCAAGACCAGACCACGCAGTATTTT.

The rearrangement uses TRBV7-2 and TRBJ1-1; 8 bases align to TRBD1. Germline V gene data show CDR1 as SGHTA and CDR2 as FQGNSA. There are 12 residues in the CDR3. V shed 5 bases and J 11 bases; nucleotides not matched to a gene: 7. The chain's CDR3 is CASSRPQGAAFF. CDR3 nucleotides: TGTGCCAGCAGCAGACCCCAGGGGGCTGCTTTCTTT.

The V gene is TRBV5-1, the J gene TRBJ2-3; 10 positions agree with TRBD2. This CDR3 is 17 amino acids long. V shed 2 bases and J 5 bases; nucleotides not matched to a gene: 11. The germline V gene encodes CDR1 SGHRS and CDR2 YFSETQ. CDR3 DNA: TGCGCCAGCAGCTTCGTGGGTAGCGGGGGGCCCGGAGATACGCAGTATTTT. Translated: CASSFVGSGGPGDTQYF. Filled out from reference TRBV5-1 and TRBJ2-3, the complete variable domain reads KAGVTQTPRYLIKTRGQQVTLSCSPISGHRSVSWYQQTPGQGLQFLFEYFSETQRNKGNFPGRFSGRQFSNSRSEMNVSTLELGDSALYLCASSFVGSGGPGDTQYFGPGTRLTVL.

This rearrangement joins TRBV6-2 or TRBV6-3 to TRBJ2-1; 13 positions match TRBD2. Losses at the gene ends were 5 bases for V and 6 bases for J; bases not matched to a gene: 13. From germline, CDR1 is MNHEY and CDR2 SVGEGT. This CDR3 has 18 residues. The chain's CDR3 is CASSTGLAGDLFRNEQFF. Written as DNA, the CDR3 is TGTGCCAGCAGTACCGGACTAGCGGGGGACCTTTTCCGCAATGAGCAGTTCTTC.

In nucleotides, the CDR3 is TGCGCCAGCAGCCTAGGGTATGGCTCATCCTACGAGCAGTACTTC. This sequence encodes CASSLGYGSSYEQYF. The V gene is TRBV5-1, the J gene TRBJ2-7; D call uncertain. The CDR3 loop spans 15 amino acids. Germline loops: CDR1 SGHRS, CDR2 YFSETQ. The V end was cut by 4 bases, the J end by 1 base, with 15 bases between.

CDR3 in DNA: TGTGCCAGCAGCTTACCCCGACAGGGTTCTAATGAAAAACTGTTTTTT. It specifies CASSLPRQGSNEKLFF. The chain links TRBV7-9 to TRBJ1-4, with TRBD1 matching 7 bases. Germline lookup yields CDR1 SEHNR and CDR2 FQNEAQ (reference sequence). CDR3 length: 16 residues. Unmatched junction bases numbered 6, after V lost 2 bases and J lost 3 bases.

With respect to this clonotype: One end of the junction is discordant with germline, which a read error may explain. The V call is TRBV20-1, the J call TRBJ2-7; TRBD1 matches 8 bases. Looked up from germline, CDR1 is DFQATT and CDR2 is SNEGSKA (reference sequence). CDR3 size: 12 residues. The CDR3 spells CGARRTGYEQYF. CDR3 DNA sequence: TGCGGTGCGAGGCGGACAGGGTACGAGCAGTACTTC.

The CDR3 loop is CASSLDHTGYASGANVLTF. CDR3 nucleotide sequence: TGTGCCAGCAGCTTAGACCATACAGGGTATGCTTCTGGGGCCAACGTCCTGACTTTC. The chain recombines TRBV7-6 with TRBJ2-6; a possible D gene is TRBD1 (6 bases). The CDR3 totals 19 residues. Germline CDR1 reads SGHVS; CDR2 reads FNYEAQ. V was clipped by 1 base and J by 1 base, with 17 bases between them. The full variable domain, completed using reference TRBV7-6 and TRBJ2-6, is GAGVSQSPRYKVTKRGQDVALRCDPISGHVSLYWYRQALGQGPEFLTYFNYEAQQDKSGLPNDRFSAERPEGSISTLTIQRTEQRDSAMYRCASSLDHTGYASGANVLTFGAGSRLTVL.

V and J are TRBV20-1 and TRBJ2-7; TRBD2 aligns across 7 bases. V lost 4 bases to trimming and J lost 3 bases; unmatched junction nucleotides: 9. CDR1 DFQATT and CDR2 SNEGSKA come from the germline V gene (reference sequence). The CDR3 loop spans 14 amino acids. CDR3 sequence reads: CSAISPGGIYEQYF. The DNA of the CDR3 is TGCAGTGCTATTTCGCCCGGGGGGATCTACGAGCAGTACTTC.

The chain links TRBV20-1 to TRBJ2-7; possible D gene TRBD2, 5 bases. Deletions cut 1 base from V and 10 bases from J, with 11 bases between. This CDR3 region has 11 residues. CDR1 and CDR2 (germline): DFQATT, SNEGSKA (reference sequence). The CDR3 nucleotides read TGCAGTGCTAGAGGGGTCGAGGGACAGTACTTC. Amino acids: CSARGVEGQYF.

The chain has TRBV4-2 and TRBJ2-5; 13 nucleotides agree with TRBD2. Germline V gene sequence: CDR1 LGHNA, CDR2 YNFKEQ. With V trimmed by 8 bases and J by 7 bases, 4 bases remained unmatched. This CDR3 is built from 13 residues. CDR3 sequence: CASGTSGEGTQYF. In DNA, the CDR3 is TGTGCCAGCGGGACTAGCGGGGAGGGGACCCAGTACTTC.

V usage is TRBV29-1 and J usage is TRBJ1-2; unclear D gene. The CDR3 runs to 12 residues. Germline CDR1 and CDR2: SQVTM and ANQGSEA. V was pared by 3 bases and J by 1 base, with 6 bases between. CDR3 sequence: CSVDHLNYGYTF. The CDR3 DNA reads TGCAGCGTTGATCACCTTAACTATGGCTACACCTTC.

This clonotype has only a few counts. The chain uses TRBV29-1 and TRBJ1-2, with D hard to call. Germline assignment: CDR1 SQVTM and CDR2 ANQGSEA. CDR3 length equals 11 residues. Trimming removed 4 bases at V and 1 base at J, with 4 bases between. CDR3 region: CSVASNYGYTF. The CDR3, as DNA: TGCAGCGTTGCCAGTAACTATGGCTACACCTTC.

There are a few counts of this clonotype. The V call is TRBV6-2 or TRBV6-3, the J call TRBJ2-7; D not resolved. Between the trimmed V and J ends, which lost 8 bases and 5 bases, there was a span of 16 bases. Germline-derived CDR1 and CDR2 are MNHEY and SVGEGT. This CDR3 has 13 residues. The CDR3 sequence is CASCKLQVDEQYF. In DNA form, the CDR3 reads TGTGCCAGCTGCAAACTCCAGGTAGACGAGCAGTACTTC.

The V call is TRBV3-1, the J call TRBJ2-7; D is perhaps TRBD1 (6 bases). Germline CDR1 LGHDT, CDR2 YNNKEL (reference sequence). The V and J ends lost 4 bases and 3 bases respectively, with 13 bases between them. This CDR3 contains 14 residues. In nucleotides, the CDR3 is TGTGCCAGCAGCCGACAGGAGGTAGGCTACGAGCAGTACTTC. Translation: CASSRQEVGYEQYF.

The rearrangement joins TRBV5-1 to TRBJ2-3, with a tentative D call TRBD2 (6 bases). Trimming cost V 0 bases and J 2 bases, with 13 bases left between them. This CDR3 has 16 residues. Germline loops: CDR1 SGHRS, CDR2 YFSETQ. CDR3 DNA sequence: TGCGCCAGCAGCTTGGGGCGGGCGGGGTCCACAGATACGCAGTATTTT. Amino acid sequence: CASSLGRAGSTDTQYF.

V and J are TRBV28 and TRBJ1-4, with 7 bases identical to TRBD1. Germline CDR1 and CDR2: MDHEN and SYDVKM. The V segment lost 5 bases and the J segment 7 bases; nucleotides outside the gene matches: 10. There are 15 residues in the CDR3. CDR3 coding DNA: TGTGCCAGCAGTATACCAGGGGGAAGTGGTGAAAAACTGTTTTTT. The encoded protein is CASSIPGGSGEKLFF.

This clonotype was detected only a few times. This chain links TRBV7-2 with TRBJ2-7; TRBD1 matches at 9 bases. CDR3 length equals 15 residues. Unmatched junction bases numbered 3, after V lost 1 base and J lost 2 bases. The germline V gene encodes CDR1 SGHTA and CDR2 FQGNSA. For the CDR3, the DNA is TGTGCCAGCAGCTTAGGGGACAGGGTTACCTACGAGCAGTACTTC. Translating gives CASSLGDRVTYEQYF.